The next 20 T cell receptor beta chains were all read from a single sample in a study of T cell responses to AZD1222 COVID-19 vaccine. Only in-frame clones appear in the TCRdb table, and some are missing; sequencing was by immunoSEQ multiplex PCR. In the table there are 120,000 or so clones, about 90% of which are singletons. The source was peripheral blood, collected on day 0 of AZD1222 vaccination. The receptors were sampled from an adult in good health.

V and J are TRBV12-3 or TRBV12-4 and TRBJ2-7; no clear D gene. The CDR3 is 12 residues long. Trimming removed 4 bases from V and 5 bases from J, with 9 bases in between. CDR3 amino acids: CASSSVYHEQYF. The CDR3 DNA follows: TGTGCCAGCAGTTCGGTATACCACGAGCAGTACTTC.

This chain uses TRBV19 with TRBJ1-2, with a weak D call TRBD1 (6 bases). V shed 5 bases and J shed 1 base, with 17 bases lying between them. The CDR3 sequence is 16 residues long. Per germline, CDR1 LNHDA and CDR2 SQIVND (reference sequence). CDR3 bases: TGTGCCAGTAGTGTCCCCCGACAGGATTATAACTATGGCTACACCTTC. Translating it yields CASSVPRQDYNYGYTF.

The chain joins TRBV5-6 to TRBJ1-5; D unresolved. Germline lookup yields CDR1 SGHDT and CDR2 YYEEEE. The CDR3 is 11 amino acids. V lost 3 bases and J 4 bases, leaving 2 bases between the germline ends. DNA for the CDR3: TGTGCCAGCAGCTCGAATCAGCCCCAGCATTTT. This codes for CASSSNQPQHF.

The V and J genes are TRBV7-3 and TRBJ2-3, with D perhaps TRBD1 (6 bases). Trimming cost V 5 bases and J 1 base, with 13 bases left between them. The V gene's germline CDR1 is SGHTA and CDR2 FQGTGA. This CDR3 is 15 amino acids long. CDR3 nucleotide sequence: TGTGCCAGCAGCCACCGGGACAAACGCACAGATACGCAGTATTTT. This gives the protein CASSHRDKRTDTQYF.

The J gene is TRBJ1-2, the V gene TRBV19; D gene unclear. This CDR3 region has 13 residues. Germline V gene data show CDR1 as LNHDA and CDR2 as SQIVND (reference sequence). The V end lost 0 bases, the J end lost 8 bases, and 10 bases lay between the germline ends. The CDR3 bases are TGTGCCAGTAGTATAGATCGAGTATTGGGCTACACCTTC. This translates into CASSIDRVLGYTF.

This clone showed up just a few times. The V and J genes are TRBV2 and TRBJ2-3; D is undetermined. V was shortened by 2 bases and J by 6 bases, with 6 bases between the two germline ends. CDR3 size: 12 residues. Germline CDR1 and CDR2: SNHLY and FYNNEI. The CDR3 region is CASSESWDTQYF. CDR3 coding DNA: TGTGCCAGCAGTGAAAGCTGGGATACGCAGTATTTT.

The gene calls are TRBV7-2 and TRBJ1-6; unclear D gene. The CDR3 loop spans 13 amino acids. CDR1 and CDR2 from the germline V gene are SGHTA and FQGNSA. The germline V and J ends were trimmed by 5 bases and 7 bases, with 9 bases remaining between them. In DNA form, the CDR3 reads TGTGCCAGCAGCAGTCCGGGGAATTCACCCCTCCACTTT. Translated, it gives CASSSPGNSPLHF.

The chain recombines TRBV7-9 with TRBJ2-5; no reliable D call. From germline, CDR1 is SEHNR and CDR2 FQNEAQ (reference sequence). V dropped 6 bases and J dropped 4 bases, with 15 bases sitting between them. This CDR3 has 14 residues. CDR3 protein: CASSLKVERETQYF. DNA of the CDR3: TGTGCCAGCAGTTTAAAGGTAGAAAGAGAGACCCAGTACTTC.

V is TRBV28 and J is TRBJ2-2; no firm D call. Trimming removed 2 bases from V and 6 bases from J, with 4 bases in between. Per germline, CDR1 MDHEN and CDR2 SYDVKM. This CDR3 spans 12 amino acids. CDR3 in amino acids: CASSLVAGELFF. The DNA for the CDR3 is TGTGCCAGCAGTTTAGTGGCCGGGGAGCTGTTTTTT.

This clone was picked up one time. This chain joins TRBV29-1 and TRBJ2-5, with D unresolved. Trimming removed 4 bases at V and 4 bases at J, with 4 bases between. The CDR3 loop spans 10 amino acids. CDR1 is SQVTM, CDR2 ANQGSEA, per germline. CDR3 amino acids: CSVVLETQYF. CDR3 bases: TGCAGCGTTGTGTTAGAGACCCAGTACTTC.

V is TRBV11-1 and J is TRBJ2-7; 7 bases fit TRBD1. This CDR3 has 14 amino acids. V dropped 1 base and J dropped 3; count of bases not matched to a gene: 3. The germline V gene encodes CDR1 SGHAT and CDR2 FQDESV (reference sequence). This CDR3 reads CASSLGTGIYEQYF. The CDR3 nucleotides are TGTGCCAGCAGCTTAGGGACAGGTATCTACGAGCAGTACTTC.

The chain couples TRBV6-5 to TRBJ2-3; D is perhaps TRBD2 (5 bases). The CDR3 contains 15 residues. V shed 6 bases and J shed 3 bases, with 16 bases lying between them. Germline V gene data show CDR1 as MNHEY and CDR2 as SVGAGI. The CDR3 DNA is TGTGCCAGCAGCGCAAGAGGGCCGGGAACAGATACGCAGTATTTT. Translated, it gives CASSARGPGTDTQYF.

This clone has a handful of counts. CDR3 in DNA: TGTGCCAGCAGTCCCTTAGACGACTACGAGCAGTACTTC. Translated, it gives CASSPLDDYEQYF. The rearrangement uses TRBV28 and TRBJ2-7; no definite D call. The V end was cut by 5 bases, the J end by 3 bases, with 11 bases between. This CDR3 is built from 13 residues. Germline CDR1 reads MDHEN; CDR2 reads SYDVKM.

The genes are TRBV18 and TRBJ1-2; maybe TRBD1 (5 bases). V was trimmed by 3 bases and J by 10 bases, leaving 12 bases between them. The CDR3 runs 12 residues. The germline CDR1 and CDR2 sequences are KGHSH and LQKENI. CDR3: CASSPREGPYTF. The CDR3 nucleotides read TGTGCCAGCTCACCGAGAGAGGGACCCTACACCTTC.

The chain combines TRBV13 with TRBJ2-7; TRBD1 matches 8 bases. CDR1 and CDR2 (germline): PRHDT, FYEKMQ (reference sequence). This CDR3 spans 14 amino acids. J was trimmed by 4 bases and V by 4 bases; bases with no gene match: 6. CDR3: CASSWQGQGYEQYF. CDR3 bases: TGTGCCAGCAGCTGGCAAGGACAGGGTTACGAGCAGTACTTC. Based on the CDR3 plus reference TRBV13 and TRBJ2-7, the full variable domain is AAGVIQSPRHLIKEKRETATLKCYPIPRHDTVYWYQQGPGQDPQFLISFYEKMQSDKGSIPDRFSAQQFSDYHSELNMSSLELGDSALYFCASSWQGQGYEQYFGPGTRLTVT.

The chain links TRBV19 to TRBJ1-1; TRBD1 matches 7 bases. Germline V lookup: CDR1 LNHDA, CDR2 SQIVND (reference sequence). The CDR3 runs to 13 residues. The trim removed 1 base at V and 4 bases at J, leaving 0 bases unmatched. The DNA for the CDR3 is TGTGCCAGTAGTATAGGACAGGGCACTGAAGCTTTCTTT. Translated: CASSIGQGTEAFF.

This chain uses TRBV12-5 with TRBJ1-5, with D unresolved. Germline loops: CDR1 LGHNT, CDR2 FRNRAP. The ends were cut back, 6 bases at V and 0 bases at J, with 21 bases in the middle. The CDR3 length is 18 residues. The CDR3 region is CASGWTLWWNHSNQPQHF. CDR3 in DNA: TGTGCTAGTGGGTGGACCCTGTGGTGGAACCATAGCAATCAGCCCCAGCATTTT. Looking up the rest from reference TRBV12-5 and TRBJ1-5 gives the full variable domain: DARVTQTPRHKVTEMGQEVTMRCQPILGHNTVFWYRQTMMQGLELLAYFRNRAPLDDSGMPKDRFSAEMPDATLATLKIQPSEPRDSAVYFCASGWTLWWNHSNQPQHFGDGTRLSIL.

This clone was observed once. The chain uses TRBV6-1 and TRBJ1-2; 8 bases agree with TRBD1. The CDR3 consists of 16 residues. The germline gives CDR1 MNHNS, CDR2 SASEGT. The V and J ends lost 7 bases and 4 bases, in that order; junction bases with no gene match: 14. The CDR3 coding sequence is TGTGCCAGCACCGAAGCAGGACAGGGATCCCTCTATGGCTACACCTTC. Translation: CASTEAGQGSLYGYTF.

V gene TRBV6-5 combines with J gene TRBJ1-4, with D hard to call. Germline V lookup: CDR1 MNHEY, CDR2 SVGAGI. The CDR3 is 15 amino acids. V gave up 6 bases and J gave up 8 bases, with 19 bases separating them. The CDR3 DNA is TGTGCCAGCAGGGGGTCCGGGTCACGAGCGGAAAAACTGTTTTTT. Translating it yields CASRGSGSRAEKLFF.

V is TRBV7-8 and J is TRBJ1-5, with unresolved D. The CDR3 loop spans 14 amino acids. Germline V gene data show CDR1 as SGHVS and CDR2 as FQNEAQ. V lost 1 base and J 5 bases, leaving 9 bases between the germline ends. This chain's CDR3 is CASSLDAGYQPQHF. CDR3 bases: TGTGCCAGCAGCTTAGATGCGGGGTATCAGCCCCAGCATTTT. The full variable domain, completed using reference TRBV7-8 and TRBJ1-5, is GAGVSQSPRYKVAKRGQDVALRCDPISGHVSLFWYQQALGQGPEFLTYFQNEAQLDKSGLPSDRFFAERPEGSVSTLKIQRTQQEDSAVYLCASSLDAGYQPQHFGDGTRLSIL.